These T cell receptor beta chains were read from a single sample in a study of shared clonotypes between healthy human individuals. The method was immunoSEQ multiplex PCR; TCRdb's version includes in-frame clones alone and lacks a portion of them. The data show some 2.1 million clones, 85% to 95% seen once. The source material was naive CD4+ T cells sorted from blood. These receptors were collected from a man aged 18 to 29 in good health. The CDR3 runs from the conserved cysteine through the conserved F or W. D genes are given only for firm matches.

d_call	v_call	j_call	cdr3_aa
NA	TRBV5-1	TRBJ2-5	CASTTWGSETQYF
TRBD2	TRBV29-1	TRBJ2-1	CSTQKGLAESVSSYNEQFF
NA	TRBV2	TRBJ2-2	CASSDSLTGELFF
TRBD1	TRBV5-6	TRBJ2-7	CASSDRVTYEQYF
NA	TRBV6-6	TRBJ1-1	CASSYMGPTEAFF
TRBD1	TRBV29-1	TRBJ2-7	CSVGGQGAGYEQYF
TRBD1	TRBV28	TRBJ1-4	CASQGANEKLFF
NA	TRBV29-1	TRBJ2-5	CSSIPTRGVETQYF
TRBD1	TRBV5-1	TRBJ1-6	CASSLVGQGSNYNSPLHF
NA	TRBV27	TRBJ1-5	CASSLSKQGNQPQHF
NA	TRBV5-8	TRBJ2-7	CASSISGTSEQYF
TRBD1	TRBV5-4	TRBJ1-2	CASSYTGEAGYTF
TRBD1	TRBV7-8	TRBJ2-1	CASTSGTVYNEQFF
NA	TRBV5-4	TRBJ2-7	CASSLGAGYEQYF
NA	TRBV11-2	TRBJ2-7	CASSFDTFYEQYF
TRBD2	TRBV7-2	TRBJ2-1	CASSQGTSGTQSSYNEQFF
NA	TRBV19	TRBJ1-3	CAIGASGNTIYF
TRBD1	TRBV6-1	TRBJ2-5	CASSLPGQGETQYF
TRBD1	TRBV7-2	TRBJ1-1	CASRETGRPNTEAFF
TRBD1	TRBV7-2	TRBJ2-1	CASNPHQGASYNEQFF
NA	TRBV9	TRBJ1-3	CASSATTGNTIYF
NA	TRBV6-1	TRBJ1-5	CASMGGSLIQPQHF
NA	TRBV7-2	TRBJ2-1	CASSSGLPRDEQFF
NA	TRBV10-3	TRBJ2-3	CAISVATGPSTDTQYF
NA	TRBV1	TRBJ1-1	CTSSREGSANTEAFF
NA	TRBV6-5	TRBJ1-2	CAIKGRGYTF
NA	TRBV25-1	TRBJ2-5	CASSRLPETQYF
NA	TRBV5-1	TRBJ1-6	CASSLEGFNSPLHF
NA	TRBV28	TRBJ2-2	CASKTTGGPGELFF
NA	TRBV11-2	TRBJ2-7	CASGSFRSYEQYF